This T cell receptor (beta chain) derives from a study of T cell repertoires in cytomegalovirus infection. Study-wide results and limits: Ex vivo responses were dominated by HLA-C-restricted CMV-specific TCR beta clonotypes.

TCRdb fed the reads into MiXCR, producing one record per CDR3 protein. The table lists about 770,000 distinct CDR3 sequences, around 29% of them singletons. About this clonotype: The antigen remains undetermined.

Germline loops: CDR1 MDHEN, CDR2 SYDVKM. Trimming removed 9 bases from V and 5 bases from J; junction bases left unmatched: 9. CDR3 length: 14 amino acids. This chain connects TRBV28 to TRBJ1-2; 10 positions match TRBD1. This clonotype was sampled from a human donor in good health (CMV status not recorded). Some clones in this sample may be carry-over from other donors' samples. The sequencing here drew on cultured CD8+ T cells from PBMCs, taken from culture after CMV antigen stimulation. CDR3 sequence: CASCPLGQGYGYTF. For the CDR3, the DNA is TGTGCCAGTTGCCCCCTGGGACAGGGGTATGGCTACACCTTC.